What follows are 19 T cell receptor beta chains derived from one specimen sequenced in a study of CD8+CD57+ T cells in acquired aplastic anemia. Genomic DNA templated the TCR beta VDJ and CDR3 profiling. TCRdb called the reads again in MiXCR, with one record for every CDR3 protein. The sample yields more than 40,000 distinct CDR3 sequences, around 69% seen once. The sample consisted of sorted CD4+, CD8+, or CD8+CD57+ T cells (not recorded which) from PBMCs. The source is a human donor in good health, serving as a control.

This clonotype came up many times. The rearrangement uses TRBV12-5 and TRBJ1-2; D uncertain. The CDR3 is made up of 15 amino acids. Trimming shortened V by 5 bases and J by 4 bases, and 17 bases separated the two germline ends. Germline V gene lookup returns CDR1 LGHNT and CDR2 FRNRAP. The CDR3 sequence: CASGAPGRDTYGYTF. As DNA, the CDR3 is TGTGCTAGTGGTGCCCCGGGGAGGGATACCTATGGCTACACCTTC.

The chain combines TRBV11-1 with TRBJ2-3, with TRBD2 matching over 10 bases. Germline lookup yields CDR1 SGHAT and CDR2 FQDESV (reference sequence). The junction had 15 bases not matched to a gene; V was cut back by 7 bases and J by 5 bases. This CDR3 contains 17 residues. CDR3 region: CASTPSGLAGDLDTQYF. CDR3 nucleotides: TGTGCCAGCACCCCTTCGGGGCTAGCGGGAGATCTAGATACGCAGTATTTT.

This clonotype was picked up a small number of times. The chain couples TRBV15 to TRBJ2-3; D perhaps matches TRBD2 (5 bases). Germline V gene data show CDR1 as LNHNV and CDR2 as YYDKDF (reference sequence). This CDR3 spans 16 amino acids. Trimming pared 1 base from V and 0 bases from J, leaving 11 bases between. CDR3 in DNA: TGTGCCACCAGCAGAGGAGAGAAGCGGAGCACAGATACGCAGTATTTT. This codes for CATSRGEKRSTDTQYF.

The chain couples TRBV15 to TRBJ2-7; no clear D. The length of the CDR3 is 14 residues. Looked up from germline, CDR1 is LNHNV and CDR2 is YYDKDF (reference sequence). V lost 0 bases and J lost 4, with 10 bases in between. DNA for the CDR3: TGTGCCACCAGCAGAGATCTCGGGTCGTACGAGCAGTACTTC. Protein product: CATSRDLGSYEQYF.

The chain couples TRBV15 to TRBJ1-2, with a tentative D call TRBD1 (6 bases). Germline V CDR1 and CDR2: LNHNV, YYDKDF (reference sequence). The CDR3 has 14 residues. Trimming cost V 8 bases and J 4 bases, with 17 bases left between them. The CDR3 region has the DNA TGTGCCACCGGTAGGGGGTTCGGTAGCTATGGCTACACCTTC. Translating gives CATGRGFGSYGYTF.

The chain combines TRBV19 with TRBJ2-5, with no clear D. CDR3 size: 13 residues. Germline V lookup: CDR1 LNHDA, CDR2 SQIVND (reference sequence). Between the trimmed V and J ends, which lost 3 bases and 2 bases, there was a span of 7 bases. The CDR3 region has the DNA TGTGCCAGTAGTATCCGCGGACAAGAGACCCAGTACTTC. Protein product: CASSIRGQETQYF.

The rearrangement joins TRBV12-3 or TRBV12-4 to TRBJ1-2; TRBD1 aligns across 7 bases. The CDR3 covers 14 residues. V lost 5 bases and J lost 2; bases outside the gene matches: 5. CDR3 in DNA: TGTGCCAGCAGTGAGACACAGGGGAACTATGGCTACACCTTC. This gives the protein CASSETQGNYGYTF.

This chain joins TRBV2 and TRBJ2-3, with 12 nucleotides matching TRBD2. With 6 bases clipped from V and 7 bases from J, the junction kept 8 bases outside the gene matches. The germline CDR1 and CDR2 sequences are SNHLY and FYNNEI. The CDR3 covers 15 residues. CDR3 amino acids: CASRPSGRASNTQYF. DNA for the CDR3: TGTGCCAGCAGACCTAGCGGGAGGGCGTCGAATACGCAGTATTTT.

This chain connects TRBV25-1 to TRBJ2-5; D is ambiguous. Germline V gene sequence: CDR1 MGHDK, CDR2 SYGVNS. The CDR3 spans 11 residues. Trimming pared 4 bases from V and 2 bases from J, leaving 2 bases between. CDR3 DNA sequence: TGTGCCAGCAGTGGACAAGAGACCCAGTACTTC. Protein: CASSGQETQYF.

The sample holds a few counts of this clonotype. The gene calls are TRBV19 and TRBJ2-1; possibly TRBD1 for D (5 bases). CDR1 is LNHDA and CDR2 is SQIVND in the germline V gene (reference sequence). This CDR3 spans 13 amino acids. Trimming took 5 bases from V and 1 from J, leaving 6 bases between them. CDR3 residues: CASSRTSYNEQFF. CDR3 bases: TGTGCCAGTAGTCGGACATCCTACAATGAGCAGTTCTTC.

The chain has TRBV5-1 and TRBJ1-2, with a weak D call TRBD1 (6 bases). CDR1 and CDR2 from the germline V gene are SGHRS and YFSETQ. Trimming pared 1 base from V and 4 bases from J, leaving 8 bases between. The CDR3 is 13 residues long. CDR3 nucleotides: TGCGCCAGCAGCTTGACAGGGAGCTATGGCTACACCTTC. The encoded protein is CASSLTGSYGYTF. The full variable domain, rest sourced from reference TRBV5-1 and TRBJ1-2, is KAGVTQTPRYLIKTRGQQVTLSCSPISGHRSVSWYQQTPGQGLQFLFEYFSETQRNKGNFPGRFSGRQFSNSRSEMNVSTLELGDSALYLCASSLTGSYGYTFGSGTRLTVV.

This chain uses TRBV29-1 with TRBJ2-5; D may be TRBD1 (6 bases). CDR3 length: 13 amino acids. Trimming removed 4 bases from V and 5 bases from J, with 14 bases in between. CDR1 and CDR2 from the germline V gene are SQVTM and ANQGSEA. As DNA, the CDR3 is TGCAGCGTTGTGATGGCAGGGGCGGAGACCCAGTACTTC. It translates to CSVVMAGAETQYF.

J is TRBJ2-7 and V is TRBV11-2; 9 positions agree with TRBD1. J was trimmed by 5 bases and V by 5 bases; bases with no gene match: 13. The CDR3 runs to 16 residues. Germline V gene data show CDR1 as SGHAT and CDR2 as FQNNGV. The CDR3, as DNA: TGTGCCAGCAGCCACAACCCGGGACAGGGTGTCCACGAGCAGTACTTC. The encoded protein is CASSHNPGQGVHEQYF.

The chain uses TRBV10-3 and TRBJ1-2; 9 bases align to TRBD1. This CDR3 has 14 amino acids. The trim removed 5 bases at V and 5 bases at J, leaving 6 bases unmatched. Germline CDR1 ENHRY, CDR2 SYGVKD. This CDR3 reads CAISPGQGTYGYTF. The CDR3 coding sequence is TGTGCCATCAGTCCGGGACAGGGAACTTATGGCTACACCTTC.

Notes on this clonotype: It is likely a read error, because the conserved phenylalanine at the end of the CDR3 is missing. This chain joins TRBV28 and TRBJ1-1; no clear D gene. V lost 3 bases and J 3 bases, leaving 14 bases between the germline ends. CDR1 MDHEN and CDR2 SYDVKM come from the germline V gene. This CDR3 has 15 residues. CDR3 sequence reads: CASSFPPSKDTEAFL. The CDR3, as DNA: TGTGCCAGCAGTTTCCCTCCGAGTAAGGACACTGAAGCTTTCCTT.

The genes are TRBV10-3 and TRBJ2-7, with a weak D call TRBD1 (5 bases). Germline CDR1 reads ENHRY; CDR2 reads SYGVKD. The CDR3 is 14 residues long. Trimming pared 8 bases from V and 5 bases from J, leaving 19 bases between. The CDR3 here is CAIGVGLVTHEQYF. The CDR3 bases are TGTGCCATCGGAGTGGGGCTAGTCACCCACGAGCAGTACTTC.

CDR3 nucleotide sequence: TGTGCCAGCAGCTTAAGACCACTGAACACTGAAGCTTTCTTT. It encodes CASSLRPLNTEAFF. This chain links TRBV11-3 with TRBJ1-1, with unresolved D. Germline CDR1 reads SGHNT; CDR2 reads YENEEA. The CDR3 extends over 14 amino acids. Between the trimmed V and J ends, which lost 2 bases and 0 bases, there was a span of 7 bases.

In its sample, this clonotype was seen many times. The chain combines TRBV3-1 with TRBJ2-1; the D gene is possibly TRBD2 (6 bases). V shed 4 bases and J shed 0 bases, with 10 bases lying between them. CDR1 and CDR2 from the germline V gene are LGHDT and YNNKEL (reference sequence). This CDR3 comprises 15 residues. CDR3 sequence: CASSLTDYSYNEQFF. In nucleotides, the CDR3 is TGTGCCAGCAGCCTGACGGACTACTCCTACAATGAGCAGTTCTTC.

This chain links TRBV29-1 with TRBJ2-5; 7 nucleotides match TRBD1. J was trimmed by 4 bases and V by 4 bases; bases with no gene match: 3. This CDR3 has 12 residues. CDR1 is SQVTM, CDR2 ANQGSEA, per germline. CDR3 nucleotide sequence: TGCAGCGTTGGGTACAGGGGAGAGACCCAGTACTTC. This sequence encodes CSVGYRGETQYF.